These 31 T cell receptor beta chains share one sample of origin, sequenced in a study of Graves' ophthalmopathy and Graves' hyperthyroidism. Amplification from RNA transcripts yielded the TCR beta CDR3 regions. After a first-round RT-PCR with HTBI primers, a second-round multiplex PCR was run. TCRdb reprocessed the multiplex PCR reads via MiXCR and lists one record per CDR3 protein. The sample records 600,000 to 700,000 distinct CDR3 sequences, about 40% being singletons. Sequencing was carried out using peripheral blood. The receptor set was obtained from an adult man with Graves' ophthalmopathy.

This chain links TRBV2 with TRBJ1-3; TRBD1 matches 8 bases. Germline CDR1 is SNHLY and CDR2 is FYNNEI. CDR3 length: 15 residues. The V gene end was trimmed by 4 bases and the J gene end by 2 bases; junction bases not matched to a gene: 4. CDR3 in DNA: TGTGCCAGCAGTGGAGAACAGGGGGCTGGAAACACCATATATTTT. This gives the protein CASSGEQGAGNTIYF.

The V and J genes are TRBV6-5 and TRBJ2-7; 10 positions agree with TRBD2. The ends lost 0 bases at V and 3 bases at J; junction bases unmatched: 8. Germline V gives CDR1 MNHEY, CDR2 SVGAGI. The CDR3 length is 17 residues. The CDR3 DNA reads as TGTGCCAGCAGTTACTCGTCCCCTAGCGGGGGAGGCTACGAGCAGTACTTC. Protein: CASSYSSPSGGGYEQYF.

The chain is built from TRBV3-1 and TRBJ2-5; tentative D call: TRBD2 (5 bases). V shed 4 bases and J shed 2 bases, with 14 bases lying between them. The CDR3 is made up of 15 amino acids. Looked up from germline, CDR1 is LGHDT and CDR2 is YNNKEL (reference sequence). The CDR3 sequence is CASSPRGSGQETQYF. In DNA, the CDR3 is TGTGCCAGCAGCCCAAGAGGGTCAGGTCAAGAGACCCAGTACTTC.

This clonotype was detected a few times. The chain links TRBV4-1 to TRBJ2-7, with D perhaps matching TRBD1 (5 bases). Trimming removed 2 bases at V and 0 bases at J, with 8 bases between. The length of the CDR3 is 14 residues. Per germline, CDR1 MGHRA and CDR2 YSYEKL. In DNA, the CDR3 is TGCGCCAGCAGCCAAAAGACAGTCTCCTACGAGCAGTACTTC. It yields the protein CASSQKTVSYEQYF.

For this clonotype: One junction end does not reproduce the germline sequence, and a read error may be involved. The CDR3 protein is CASRFSAGRNTAELFF. The CDR3 bases are TGTGCCAGCCGCTTCAGTGCTGGGAGAAACACCGCGGAGCTGTTTTTT. This sequence joins TRBV7-9 and TRBJ2-2, with D perhaps TRBD2 (5 bases). This CDR3 has 16 residues. The germline V gene encodes CDR1 SEHNR and CDR2 FQNEAQ (reference sequence). Full variable domain (remainder filled in from reference TRBV7-9 and TRBJ2-2): DTGVSQNPRHKITKRGQNVTFRCDPISEHNRLYWYRQTLGQGPEFLTYFQNEAQLEKSRLLSDRFSAERPKGSFSTLEIQRTEQGDSAMYLCASRFSAGRNTAELFFGEGSRLTVL.

The rearrangement joins TRBV7-9 to TRBJ2-5; either TRBD1 or TRBD2 may fit D (7 bases each). V was cut by 5 bases and J by 4 bases, with 20 bases left in between. The CDR3 totals 16 residues. In germline, CDR1 is SEHNR, CDR2 FQNEAQ (reference sequence). CDR3 in amino acids: CASSQEGRGGRETQYF. In nucleotides, the CDR3 is TGTGCCAGCAGCCAGGAGGGCAGGGGGGGGCGAGAGACCCAGTACTTC.

A few counts support this clonotype. The V and J genes are TRBV5-1 and TRBJ1-1; D gene ambiguous. The CDR3 consists of 16 residues. With 4 bases removed from V and 2 bases from J, the gap between germline ends came to 18 bases. Germline assignment: CDR1 SGHRS and CDR2 YFSETQ. Here the CDR3 reads CASSQHPGLTNTEAFF. The CDR3 coding sequence is TGCGCCAGCAGCCAGCACCCTGGACTGACTAACACTGAAGCTTTCTTT.

The genes are TRBV2 and TRBJ2-6; D is perhaps TRBD1 or TRBD2 (5 bases each). The CDR3 sequence is 21 residues long. Trimming shortened V by 5 bases and J by 1 base, and 27 bases separated the two germline ends. Germline loops: CDR1 SNHLY, CDR2 FYNNEI. CDR3 residues: CASSNSREGRASESGANVLTF. CDR3 DNA sequence: TGTGCCAGCAGTAACTCCCGGGAAGGCAGGGCGAGCGAGTCTGGGGCCAACGTCCTGACTTTC.

The chain is built from TRBV20-1 and TRBJ2-5; 7 nucleotides agree with TRBD2. The CDR3 extends over 15 amino acids. Trimming cost V 5 bases and J 2 bases; bases outside gene matches: 11. Germline V gene lookup returns CDR1 DFQATT and CDR2 SNEGSKA (reference sequence). The CDR3 nucleotides are TGCAGTGCTCGTATACGGGCTAGCGGACAAGAGACCCAGTACTTC. Protein: CSARIRASGQETQYF.

Concerning this clonotype itself: Given the absence of the conserved phenylalanine or tryptophan at the CDR3 end, a read error is likely. The genes are TRBV7-9 and TRBJ2-7, with 9 bases identical to TRBD1. The CDR3 contains 15 residues. Trimming at V came to 5 bases and at J to 1 base, leaving 6 bases not matched to a gene. Germline assignment: CDR1 SEHNR and CDR2 FQNEAQ (reference sequence). The CDR3 is CASSPGDRVSYEQYC. Written as DNA, the CDR3 is TGTGCCAGCAGCCCGGGGGACAGGGTGTCCTACGAGCAGTACTGC.

This clonotype was seen at least ten times. V is TRBV5-1 and J is TRBJ1-6; unclear D gene. V was cut by 4 bases and J by 5 bases, with 16 bases left in between. Germline CDR1 is SGHRS and CDR2 is YFSETQ. The CDR3 has 16 amino acids. The DNA of the CDR3 is TGCGCCAGCAGCACCCGACAAGTCGGGAATAATTCACCCCTCCACTTT. Translation gives CASSTRQVGNNSPLHF.

This clonotype showed up just a few times. This chain connects TRBV19 to TRBJ2-7, with D maybe TRBD1 (6 bases). The CDR3 extends over 15 amino acids. From germline, CDR1 is LNHDA and CDR2 SQIVND (reference sequence). Deletions cut 6 bases from V and 1 base from J, with 16 bases between. DNA of the CDR3: TGTGCCAGTAGCCGTTTGGGGGCGCGGTCCTACGAGCAGTACTTC. This gives the protein CASSRLGARSYEQYF.

V and J are TRBV6-6 and TRBJ1-5; TRBD1 matches 7 bases. Germline-derived CDR1 and CDR2 are MNHNY and SVGAGI (reference sequence). This CDR3 contains 14 residues. Trimming at V came to 6 bases and at J to 5 bases, leaving 7 bases not matched to a gene. In DNA form, the CDR3 reads TGTGCCAGCAGGGTGACAGGGTGGGATCAGCCCCAGCATTTT. Translating it yields CASRVTGWDQPQHF.

Ten or more counts support this clonotype. The chain is built from TRBV2 and TRBJ1-3; D is uncertain. With 3 bases removed from V and 0 bases from J, the gap between germline ends came to 12 bases. Germline lookup yields CDR1 SNHLY and CDR2 FYNNEI. The CDR3 is made up of 16 amino acids. The CDR3 protein is CASSDQDSSSGNTIYF. CDR3 bases: TGTGCCAGCAGTGATCAGGACTCAAGCTCTGGAAACACCATATATTTT. The full variable domain, completed using reference TRBV2 and TRBJ1-3, is EPEVTQTPSHQVTQMGQEVILRCVPISNHLYFYWYRQILGQKVEFLVSFYNNEISEKSEIFDDQFSVERPDGSNFTLKIRSTKLEDSAMYFCASSDQDSSSGNTIYFGEGSWLTVV.

This CDR3 is CASSLALGGPQHF. CDR3 nucleotides: TGTGCCAGCAGCTTAGCTCTCGGGGGGCCCCAGCATTTT. The chain combines TRBV7-9 with TRBJ1-5; TRBD1 might be the D (5 bases). V was trimmed by 0 bases and J by 9 bases, leaving 9 bases between them. This CDR3 has 13 residues. Per the germline V gene, CDR1 is SEHNR and CDR2 is FQNEAQ (reference sequence).

Only a few counts were recorded for this clonotype. The genes are TRBV20-1 and TRBJ2-7; 10 bases are shared with TRBD1. The CDR3 has 15 residues. V lost 0 bases, J lost 3 bases, and 5 bases stayed unmatched. Germline CDR1 and CDR2: DFQATT and SNEGSKA (reference sequence). Here the CDR3 DNA reads TGCAGTGCTAGAGATCGGACAGGGGGAAGCTACGAGCAGTACTTC. Protein product: CSARDRTGGSYEQYF.

This clonotype appeared many times. The rearrangement uses TRBV15 and TRBJ1-5; tentative D call: TRBD1 (6 bases). Trimming shortened V by 6 bases and J by 0 bases, and 18 bases separated the two germline ends. CDR1 and CDR2 from the germline V gene are LNHNV and YYDKDF (reference sequence). The CDR3 runs 17 residues. CDR3 amino acids: CATSKSPGHYSNQPQHF. DNA for the CDR3: TGTGCCACCAGTAAATCTCCGGGACACTATAGCAATCAGCCCCAGCATTTT.

This clonotype has ten or more counts. CDR3 coding DNA: TGTGCCAGCAGCCCCCGACAGAAGTCTGGGGCCAACGTCCTGACTTTC. Residues: CASSPRQKSGANVLTF. V is TRBV6-6 and J is TRBJ2-6; D possibly corresponds to TRBD1 (5 bases). CDR1 and CDR2 (germline): MNHNY, SVGAGI (reference sequence). The CDR3 loop spans 16 amino acids. The ends were cut back, 6 bases at V and 1 base at J, with 13 bases in the middle.

This clonotype was detected many times. The CDR3 protein is CASSLSGQGAYGYTF. The CDR3 nucleotides are TGTGCCAGCAGCTTGTCGGGACAGGGGGCCTATGGCTACACCTTC. This chain uses TRBV5-5 with TRBJ1-2; TRBD1 agrees at 12 bases. The CDR3 runs to 15 residues. From germline, CDR1 is SGHKS and CDR2 YYEKEE (reference sequence). The V and J ends lost 1 base and 4 bases, in that order; junction bases with no gene match: 2.

This clonotype was counted a single time. This clone may be a read error of a much larger clone one base away. The genes are TRBV7-6 and TRBJ2-5; D may be TRBD2 (6 bases). CDR3 size: 15 residues. The germline CDR1 and CDR2 sequences are SGHVS and FNYEAQ. CDR3 sequence: CARSFRLAAQETQYF. The CDR3 DNA sequence: TGTGCCCGCAGCTTTCGCTTAGCGGCCCAAGAGACCCAGTACTTC.

This clonotype was found many times. This sequence joins TRBV7-9 and TRBJ2-7; a weak D match, TRBD1 (6 bases). The length of the CDR3 is 13 residues. Germline CDR1 reads SEHNR; CDR2 reads FQNEAQ (reference sequence). V was shortened by 3 bases and J by 4 bases, with 10 bases between the two germline ends. Here the CDR3 DNA reads TGTGCCAGCAGCTTGAAACAGGGTTACGAGCAGTACTTC. This encodes CASSLKQGYEQYF.

This clonotype was counted many times. The chain joins TRBV2 to TRBJ1-5; D not certain. Deletions cut 1 base from V and 4 bases from J, with 8 bases between. CDR1 is SNHLY and CDR2 is FYNNEI in the germline V gene. The CDR3 covers 14 residues. CDR3 sequence reads: CASSEEAGNQPQHF. CDR3 coding DNA: TGTGCCAGCAGTGAAGAAGCTGGAAATCAGCCCCAGCATTTT. Combining the CDR3 with reference TRBV2 and TRBJ1-5 gives the whole variable domain EPEVTQTPSHQVTQMGQEVILRCVPISNHLYFYWYRQILGQKVEFLVSFYNNEISEKSEIFDDQFSVERPDGSNFTLKIRSTKLEDSAMYFCASSEEAGNQPQHFGDGTRLSIL.

This clonotype was picked up many times. The chain couples TRBV29-1 to TRBJ2-7; TRBD1 matches 11 bases. The V and J ends lost 7 bases and 2 bases, in that order; junction bases with no gene match: 4. Per the germline V gene, CDR1 is SQVTM and CDR2 is ANQGSEA. The CDR3 loop spans 13 amino acids. This CDR3 is CSARTGGAYEQYF. The CDR3 DNA sequence: TGCAGCGCCCGGACAGGGGGCGCCTACGAGCAGTACTTC.

The chain combines TRBV7-9 with TRBJ2-7; 7 nucleotides align to TRBD2. The ends lost 3 bases at V and 0 bases at J; junction bases unmatched: 5. The germline V gene encodes CDR1 SEHNR and CDR2 FQNEAQ (reference sequence). The CDR3 length is 15 residues. In DNA, the CDR3 is TGTGCCAGCAGCTTGGCGGGGGAAAGCTCCTACGAGCAGTACTTC. Encoded protein: CASSLAGESSYEQYF. Full variable domain (rest looked up from reference TRBV7-9 and TRBJ2-7): DTGVSQNPRHKITKRGQNVTFRCDPISEHNRLYWYRQTLGQGPEFLTYFQNEAQLEKSRLLSDRFSAERPKGSFSTLEIQRTEQGDSAMYLCASSLAGESSYEQYFGPGTRLTVT.

This clonotype appeared a few times. The gene calls are TRBV13 and TRBJ2-2; D is unresolved. CDR3 size: 14 residues. Germline CDR1 and CDR2: PRHDT and FYEKMQ (reference sequence). The germline V and J ends were trimmed by 3 bases and 3 bases, with 8 bases remaining between them. The CDR3 here is CASSLFKDTGELFF. The CDR3 region has the DNA TGTGCCAGCAGCTTGTTTAAGGACACCGGGGAGCTGTTTTTT.

This clonotype was seen only a few times. The chain recombines TRBV7-9 with TRBJ2-2; TRBD1 agrees at 7 bases. The J segment lost 1 base and the V segment lost 5 bases, leaving 7 bases of the junction unmatched. CDR1 and CDR2 (germline): SEHNR, FQNEAQ (reference sequence). The CDR3 is 16 amino acids. The CDR3 DNA sequence: TGTGCCAGCAGCCAAACGACAGGGAAGAACACCGGGGAGCTGTTTTTT. Its protein product is CASSQTTGKNTGELFF.

This clonotype came up once. This rearrangement joins TRBV7-9 to TRBJ2-5, with D maybe TRBD1 (6 bases). Germline lookup yields CDR1 SEHNR and CDR2 FQNEAQ (reference sequence). The CDR3 spans 16 residues. The germline V and J ends were trimmed by 6 bases and 1 base, with 18 bases remaining between them. The CDR3 bases are TGTGCCAGCAGTTATCAGGGGAATAGAGGCCAAGAGACCCAGTACTTC. It encodes CASSYQGNRGQETQYF.

The chain uses TRBV30 and TRBJ1-2, with D hard to call. Per the germline V gene, CDR1 is GTSNPN and CDR2 is SVGIG (reference sequence). V lost 0 bases and J lost 4, with 9 bases in between. The CDR3 extends over 13 amino acids. CDR3: CAWSVTGSYGYTF. In DNA, the CDR3 is TGTGCCTGGAGTGTAACGGGCAGCTATGGCTACACCTTC. Full variable domain (outside the CDR3, taken from reference TRBV30 and TRBJ1-2): SQTIHQWPATLVQPVGSPLSLECTVEGTSNPNLYWYRQAAGRGLQLLFYSVGIGQISSEVPQNLSASRPQDRQFILSSKKLLLSDSGFYLCAWSVTGSYGYTFGSGTRLTVV.

This clonotype was seen a few times. This rearrangement joins TRBV11-2 to TRBJ2-7, with D possibly being TRBD2 (7 bases). Trimming stripped 5 bases from V and 7 bases from J, with 24 bases between. CDR3 length: 16 residues. The germline gives CDR1 SGHAT, CDR2 FQNNGV. The CDR3 nucleotides are TGTGCCAGCAGCGTGCCGTTGGGGGGGCTATCGCTGGAGCAGTACTTC. It translates to CASSVPLGGLSLEQYF.

The genes are TRBV29-1 and TRBJ1-1; no reliable D call. V was pared by 7 bases and J by 1 base, with 7 bases between. This CDR3 contains 11 residues. CDR1 and CDR2 from the germline V gene are SQVTM and ANQGSEA. The CDR3 DNA follows: TGCAGCGGGTCTCCGAACACTGAAGCTTTCTTT. Protein sequence: CSGSPNTEAFF.

This clonotype occurred many times. V is TRBV14 and J is TRBJ2-5; 10 positions match TRBD2. The germline gives CDR1 SGHDN, CDR2 FVKESK. The CDR3 covers 13 residues. V lost 4 bases, J lost 5 bases, and 1 base stayed unmatched. In DNA, the CDR3 is TGTGCCAGCAGCCGGGGACTAGCGGAGACCCAGTACTTC. It specifies CASSRGLAETQYF.